Listed below are T cell receptor beta chains from one sample, sequenced in a study of T cells in Graves' hyperthyroidism and ophthalmopathy. In TCRdb, the multiplex PCR reads were re-called with MiXCR into one record per CDR3 protein. In the table there are under 300,000 distinct CDR3 sequences, just over 14% of which are singletons. Sequences were obtained from blood. These TCRs come from a woman aged 40 to 55 with Graves' hyperthyroidism that later progressed to Graves' ophthalmopathy. Both conserved end residues are part of each CDR3. A D gene is named only where the DNA matches it firmly. Some rows mark clone size as missing; the rest say once, few, many or name a class of expanded clone.

abundance | d_gene | j_gene | v_gene | CDR3nt | CDR3aa
many | . | TRBJ1-1 | TRBV5-1 | TGCGCCAGCAGCGCCGGACTCAACACTGAAGCTTTCTTT | CASSAGLNTEAFF
. | TRBD2 | TRBJ2-7 | TRBV2 | TGTGCCAGCAACTTTGCGACTAGCGGGGGATCCTACGAGCAGTACTTC | CASNFATSGGSYEQYF
. | . | TRBJ1-2 | TRBV6-6 | TGTGCCAGCAGTTACTCGGAGGGAAACTATGGCTACACCTTC | CASSYSEGNYGYTF
many | . | TRBJ1-6 | TRBV28 | TGTGCCAGCAGTTTCACCGGAATTAATTCACCCCTCCACTTT | CASSFTGINSPLHF
many | TRBD1 | TRBJ2-2 | TRBV2 | TGTGCCAGCAGCCGACAACGGACAGGGCCAAACACCGGGGAGCTGTTTTTT | CASSRQRTGPNTGELFF
many | TRBD1 | TRBJ2-1 | TRBV5-1 | TGCGCCAGCAGCTTTAGGGACAGACATCAGGATGAGCAGTTCTTC | CASSFRDRHQDEQFF
many | . | TRBJ1-2 | TRBV12-3/TRBV12-4 | TGTGCCAGCAGTCGCTCCCCGGGTTCCAATGGCTACACCTTC | CASSRSPGSNGYTF
many | TRBD1 | TRBJ2-6 | TRBV5-1 | TGCGCCAGCAGTTCGGGGACAGAGAGCTCTGGGGCCAACGTCCTGACTTTC | CASSSGTESSGANVLTF
many | . | TRBJ1-5 | TRBV30 | TGTGCCTGGACTGACGGAAGCAATCAGCCCCAGCATTTT | CAWTDGSNQPQHF
many | . | TRBJ1-5 | TRBV24-1 | TGTGCCACCAGTGAAGGGGGGTTGCCCCAGCATTTT | CATSEGGLPQHF
few | TRBD2 | TRBJ2-1 | TRBV6-9 | TGTGCCAGCAGTTACTCGAATTCGGTCATCTGGTCGGGACTAGCGGCCTTTAATGAGCAGTTCTTC | CASSYSNSVIWSGLAAFNEQFF
many | TRBD2 | TRBJ2-3 | TRBV15 | TGTGCCACCGGGGGGACTAGCGGGAGGGCCATCACAGATACGCAGTATTTT | CATGGTSGRAITDTQYF
many | TRBD1 | TRBJ2-4 | TRBV2 | TGTGCCAGCAGCGGGACAGGGGGAGTTGGCATTCAGTACTTC | CASSGTGGVGIQYF
. | . | TRBJ2-3 | TRBV19 | TGTGCCAGTAGTTTGGCCTTGCTTTCAGATACGCAGTATTTT | CASSLALLSDTQYF
. | TRBD1 | TRBJ2-1 | TRBV28 | TGTGCCAGCAGTACTGATGGGACAGCCGGTATTGAGCAGTTCTTC | CASSTDGTAGIEQFF
many | . | TRBJ1-6 | TRBV30 | TGTGCCTGGAGTGGACTGCCAAATTCACCCCTCCACTTT | CAWSGLPNSPLHF
many | TRBD2 | TRBJ2-1 | TRBV28 | TGTGCCAGCAGTGTCCTAGCGGGAGGGCCCGGGGTGGACAATGAGCAGTTCTTC | CASSVLAGGPGVDNEQFF
many | . | TRBJ1-5 | TRBV5-1 | TGCGCCAGCAGCTCAGGGGCTAATCAGCCCCAGCATTTT | CASSSGANQPQHF
many | TRBD1 | TRBJ1-2 | TRBV12-5 | TGTGCTAGTGGTTTCGGGATAATAGGACAGGGTATTGGCTACACCTTC | CASGFGIIGQGIGYTF
. | TRBD1 | TRBJ1-1 | TRBV18 | TGTGCCAGCGCACGGGGGGACAGCCTTGAAGCTTTCTTT | CASARGDSLEAFF
many | . | TRBJ1-2 | TRBV27 | TGTGCCAGCAGTTTCGCGGGCTTCTATGGCTACACCTTC | CASSFAGFYGYTF
many | . | TRBJ1-5 | TRBV7-9 | TGTGCCAGCAGCTTAGGGGGTGAGCAGCCCCAGCATTTT | CASSLGGEQPQHF
many | TRBD1 | TRBJ2-1 | TRBV7-9 | TGTGCCAGCAGCCAGGGACAGGGGGCATCCTACAATGAGCAGTTCTTC | CASSQGQGASYNEQFF
many | . | TRBJ1-1 | TRBV6-2/TRBV6-3 | TGTGCCAGCAGTTACTCTTGGAGGCGAGCTTTCTTT | CASSYSWRRAFF
few | TRBD1 | TRBJ1-5 | TRBV6-1 | TGTGCCAGCAGCCGACAGGGGACAGCGGGGGATCAGCCCCAGCATTTT | CASSRQGTAGDQPQHF
many | . | TRBJ2-7 | TRBV12-3/TRBV12-4 | TGTGCCAGCAGGGACCAACTTAATTCCTACGAGCAGTACTTC | CASRDQLNSYEQYF
many | TRBD2 | TRBJ2-2 | TRBV18 | TGTGCCAGCACCCCCCGGGAGGACACCGGGGAGCTGTTTTTT | CASTPREDTGELFF
. | TRBD2 | TRBJ2-3 | TRBV2 | TGTGCCAGCAGTGCTCCTAGCGGGAGGTCAACAGATACGCAGTATTTT | CASSAPSGRSTDTQYF
many | TRBD2 | TRBJ2-7 | TRBV5-6 | TGTGCCAGCAGCTTGGAGCTAGCGGGATGGTACGAGCAGTACTTC | CASSLELAGWYEQYF
many | . | TRBJ1-2 | TRBV2 | TGTGCCAGCAGTGCCCCAGCCGAAGGCTACACCTTC | CASSAPAEGYTF
many | TRBD2 | TRBJ2-1 | TRBV7-9 | TGTGCCAGCAGTTCTACAACTAGCGGGAGCTACAATGAGCAGTTCTTC | CASSSTTSGSYNEQFF
many | TRBD2 | TRBJ2-2 | TRBV11-3 | TGTGCCAGCAGTTTATCTAGCGGGTCTTACGGGGAGCTGTTTTTT | CASSLSSGSYGELFF
many | . | TRBJ2-7 | TRBV5-1 | TGCGCCAGCAGCTTGGAACTAGCTTCCTACGAGCAGTACTTC | CASSLELASYEQYF
many | . | TRBJ2-1 | TRBV11-2 | TGTGCCAGCAGCTCTATAAGGTATCACAATGAGCAGTTCTTC | CASSSIRYHNEQFF
many | . | TRBJ1-5 | TRBV27 | TGTGCCAGCAGTCGCTCAGTTTCTCAGCCCCAGCATTTT | CASSRSVSQPQHF